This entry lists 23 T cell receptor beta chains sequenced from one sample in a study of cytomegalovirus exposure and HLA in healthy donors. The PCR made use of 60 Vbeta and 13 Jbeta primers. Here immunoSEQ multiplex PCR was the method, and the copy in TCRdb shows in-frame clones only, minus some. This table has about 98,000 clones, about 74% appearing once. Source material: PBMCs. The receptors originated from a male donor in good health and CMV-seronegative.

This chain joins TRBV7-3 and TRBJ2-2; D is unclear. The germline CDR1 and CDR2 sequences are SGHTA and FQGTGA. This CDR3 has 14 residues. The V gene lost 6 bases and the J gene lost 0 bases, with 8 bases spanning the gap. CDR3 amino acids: CASRSQANTGELFF. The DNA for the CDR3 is TGTGCCAGCAGGTCACAAGCGAACACCGGGGAGCTGTTTTTT.

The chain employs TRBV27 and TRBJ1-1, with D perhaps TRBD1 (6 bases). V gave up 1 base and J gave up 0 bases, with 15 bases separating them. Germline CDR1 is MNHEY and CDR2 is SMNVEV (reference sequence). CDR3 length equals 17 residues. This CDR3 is CASSLWAGRGLNTEAFF. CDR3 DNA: TGTGCCAGCAGTTTATGGGCGGGCAGGGGCTTGAACACTGAAGCTTTCTTT.

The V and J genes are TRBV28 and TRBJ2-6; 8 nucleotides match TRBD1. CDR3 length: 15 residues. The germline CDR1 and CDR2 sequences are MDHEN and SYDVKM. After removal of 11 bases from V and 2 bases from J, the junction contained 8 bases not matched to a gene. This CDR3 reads CASRAGGAGANVLTF. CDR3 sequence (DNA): TGTGCCTCGAGGGCAGGGGGCGCTGGGGCCAACGTCCTGACTTTC.

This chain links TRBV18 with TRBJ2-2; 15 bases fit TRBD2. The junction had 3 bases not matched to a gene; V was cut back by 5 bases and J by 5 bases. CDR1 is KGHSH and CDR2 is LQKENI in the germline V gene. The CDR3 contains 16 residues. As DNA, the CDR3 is TGTGCCAGCTCATCGGGACTAGCGGGAGGAACCGGGGAGCTGTTTTTT. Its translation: CASSSGLAGGTGELFF.

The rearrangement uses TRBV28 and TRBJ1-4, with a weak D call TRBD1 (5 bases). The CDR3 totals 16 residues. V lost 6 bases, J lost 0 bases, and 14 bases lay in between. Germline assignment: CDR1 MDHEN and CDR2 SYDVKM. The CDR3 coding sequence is TGTGCCAGCAGACCATATTTGACAGCAACTAATGAAAAACTGTTTTTT. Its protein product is CASRPYLTATNEKLFF. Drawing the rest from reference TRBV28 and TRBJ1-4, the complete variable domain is DVKVTQSSRYLVKRTGEKVFLECVQDMDHENMFWYRQDPGLGLRLIYFSYDVKMKEKGDIPEGYSVSREKKERFSLILESASTNQTSMYLCASRPYLTATNEKLFFGSGTQLSVL.

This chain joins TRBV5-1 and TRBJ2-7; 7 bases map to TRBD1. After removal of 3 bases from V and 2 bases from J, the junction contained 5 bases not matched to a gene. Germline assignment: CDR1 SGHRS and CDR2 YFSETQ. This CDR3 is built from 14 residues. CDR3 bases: TGCGCCAGCAGCTGGGACAGTGAAACCTACGAGCAGTACTTC. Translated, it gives CASSWDSETYEQYF.

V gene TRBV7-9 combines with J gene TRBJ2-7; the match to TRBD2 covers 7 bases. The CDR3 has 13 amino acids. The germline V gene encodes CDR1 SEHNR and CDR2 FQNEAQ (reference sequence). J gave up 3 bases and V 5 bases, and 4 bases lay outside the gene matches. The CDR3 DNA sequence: TGTGCCAGCAGCCTACTAGCGCACTACGAGCAGTACTTC. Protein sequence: CASSLLAHYEQYF.

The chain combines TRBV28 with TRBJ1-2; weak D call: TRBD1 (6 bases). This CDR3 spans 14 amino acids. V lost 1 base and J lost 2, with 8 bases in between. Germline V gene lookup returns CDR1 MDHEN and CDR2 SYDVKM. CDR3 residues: CASSLSDRNYGYTF. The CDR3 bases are TGTGCCAGCAGTTTATCGGACAGAAACTATGGCTACACCTTC.

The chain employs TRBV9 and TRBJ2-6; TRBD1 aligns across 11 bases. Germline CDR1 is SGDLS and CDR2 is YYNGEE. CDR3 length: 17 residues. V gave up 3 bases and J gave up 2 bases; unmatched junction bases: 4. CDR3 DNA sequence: TGTGCCAGCAGCGCCGGACAGGGGGCAGCTGGGGCCAACGTCCTGACTTTC. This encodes CASSAGQGAAGANVLTF.

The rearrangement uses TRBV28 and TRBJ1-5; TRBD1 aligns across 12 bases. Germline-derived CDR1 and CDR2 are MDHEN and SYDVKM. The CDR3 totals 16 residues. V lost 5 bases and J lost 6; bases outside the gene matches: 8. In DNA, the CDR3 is TGTGCCAGCAGTATATCGGGACAGGGGGCAGGTCAGCCCCAGCATTTT. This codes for CASSISGQGAGQPQHF.

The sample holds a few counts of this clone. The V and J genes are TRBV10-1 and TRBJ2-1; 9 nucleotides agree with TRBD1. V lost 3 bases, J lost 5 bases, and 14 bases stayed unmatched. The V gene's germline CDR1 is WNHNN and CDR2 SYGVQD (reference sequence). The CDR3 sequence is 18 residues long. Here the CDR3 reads CASSDRLRDRDYDNEQFF. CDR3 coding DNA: TGCGCCAGCAGTGATAGGTTGAGGGACAGGGATTATGACAATGAGCAGTTCTTC.

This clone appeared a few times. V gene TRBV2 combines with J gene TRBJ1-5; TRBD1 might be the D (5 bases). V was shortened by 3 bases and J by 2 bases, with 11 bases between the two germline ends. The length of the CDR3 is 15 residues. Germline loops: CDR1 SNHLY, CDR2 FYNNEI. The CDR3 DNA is TGTGCCAGCAGTGACGGGGGGGTGGGCAATCAGCCCCAGCATTTT. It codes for CASSDGGVGNQPQHF. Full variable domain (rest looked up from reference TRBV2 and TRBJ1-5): EPEVTQTPSHQVTQMGQEVILRCVPISNHLYFYWYRQILGQKVEFLVSFYNNEISEKSEIFDDQFSVERPDGSNFTLKIRSTKLEDSAMYFCASSDGGVGNQPQHFGDGTRLSIL.

This CDR3 reads CASSLPFREQYF. In DNA form, the CDR3 reads TGTGCCAGCAGCTTACCCTTTCGGGAGCAGTACTTC. V is TRBV7-2 and J is TRBJ2-7; D unresolved. CDR1 and CDR2 from the germline V gene are SGHTA and FQGNSA. The CDR3 extends over 12 amino acids. V shed 2 bases and J shed 7 bases, with 9 bases lying between them.

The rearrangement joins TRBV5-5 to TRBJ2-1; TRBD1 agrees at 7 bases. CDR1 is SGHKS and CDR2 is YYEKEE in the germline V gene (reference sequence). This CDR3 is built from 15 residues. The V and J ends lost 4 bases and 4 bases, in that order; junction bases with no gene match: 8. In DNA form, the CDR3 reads TGTGCCAGCAGCCAATGGACAGGCGCTTACAATGAGCAGTTCTTC. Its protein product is CASSQWTGAYNEQFF.

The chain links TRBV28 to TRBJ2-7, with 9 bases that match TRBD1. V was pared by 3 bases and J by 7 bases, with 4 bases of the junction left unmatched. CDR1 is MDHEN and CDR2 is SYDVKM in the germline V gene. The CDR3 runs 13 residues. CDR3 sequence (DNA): TGTGCCAGCAGTTTCGGGACAGGGATTGAGCAGTACTTC. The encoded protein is CASSFGTGIEQYF.

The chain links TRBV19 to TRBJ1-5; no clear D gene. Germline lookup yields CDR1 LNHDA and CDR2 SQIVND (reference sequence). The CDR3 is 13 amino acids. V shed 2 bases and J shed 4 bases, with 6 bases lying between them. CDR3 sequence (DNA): TGTGCCAGTAGTATATACAGAAATCAGCCCCAGCATTTT. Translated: CASSIYRNQPQHF.

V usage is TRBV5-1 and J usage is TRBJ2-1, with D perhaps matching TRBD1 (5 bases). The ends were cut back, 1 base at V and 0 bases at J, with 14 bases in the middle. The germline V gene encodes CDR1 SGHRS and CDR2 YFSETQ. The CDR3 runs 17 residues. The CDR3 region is CASSLRGQAYSYNEQFF. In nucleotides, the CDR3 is TGCGCCAGCAGCTTGAGGGGTCAGGCCTACTCCTACAATGAGCAGTTCTTC.

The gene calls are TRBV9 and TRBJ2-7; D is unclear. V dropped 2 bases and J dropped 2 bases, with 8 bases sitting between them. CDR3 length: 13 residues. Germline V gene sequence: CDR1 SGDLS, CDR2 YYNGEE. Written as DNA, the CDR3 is TGTGCCAGCAGCGTGGGCGAACCCTACGAGCAGTACTTC. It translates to CASSVGEPYEQYF.

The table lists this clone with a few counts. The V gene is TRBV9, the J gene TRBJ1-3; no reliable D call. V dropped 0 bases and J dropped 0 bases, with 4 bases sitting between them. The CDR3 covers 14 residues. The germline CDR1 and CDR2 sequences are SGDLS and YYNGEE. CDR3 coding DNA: TGTGCCAGCAGCGTAGGGAGCTCTGGAAACACCATATATTTT. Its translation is CASSVGSSGNTIYF.

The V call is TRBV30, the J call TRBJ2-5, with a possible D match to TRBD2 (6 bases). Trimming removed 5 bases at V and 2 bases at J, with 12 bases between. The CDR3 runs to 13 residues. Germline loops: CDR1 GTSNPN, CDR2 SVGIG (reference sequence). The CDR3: CAWERALQETQYF. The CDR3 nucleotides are TGTGCCTGGGAGCGGGCCTTGCAAGAGACCCAGTACTTC.

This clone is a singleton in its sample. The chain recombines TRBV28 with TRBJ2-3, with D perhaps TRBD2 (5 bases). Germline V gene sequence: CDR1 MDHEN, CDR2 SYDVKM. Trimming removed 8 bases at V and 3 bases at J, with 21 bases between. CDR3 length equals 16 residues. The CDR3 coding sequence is TGTGCCAGCTCCCTACCGGGGTTAAAGATAACAGATACGCAGTATTTT. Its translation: CASSLPGLKITDTQYF.

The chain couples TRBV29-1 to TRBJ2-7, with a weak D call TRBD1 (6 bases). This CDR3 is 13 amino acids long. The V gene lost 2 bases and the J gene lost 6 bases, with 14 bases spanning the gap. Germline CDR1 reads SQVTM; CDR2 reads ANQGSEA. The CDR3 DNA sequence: TGCAGCGTTGAATGGGGCAGGGGTGGCGAGCAGTACTTC. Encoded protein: CSVEWGRGGEQYF.

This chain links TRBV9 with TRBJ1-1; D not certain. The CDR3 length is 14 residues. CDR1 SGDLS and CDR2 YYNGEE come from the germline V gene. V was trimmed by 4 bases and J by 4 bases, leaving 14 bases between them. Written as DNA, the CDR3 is TGTGCCAGCAGCCCTCCCCCCGGGGTCACTGAAGCTTTCTTT. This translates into CASSPPPGVTEAFF.